This T cell receptor beta chain comes out of a study of T cell changes during pregnancy in multiple sclerosis. V lost 4 bases and J lost 3; bases outside the gene matches: 12. Germline-derived CDR1 and CDR2 are SGHRS and YFSETQ. CDR3 length equals 16 residues. Clones were read by immunoSEQ multiplex PCR, and TCRdb kept only the in-frame ones, dropping some. This sample carries 50,000 to 55,000 clones, 80% to 95% of them seen once, and the ten largest clones take around 0.37%. J is TRBJ1-2 and V is TRBV5-1; 7 bases agree with TRBD1. The clonotype originates from a female donor with multiple sclerosis, enrolled in a pregnancy study. The material sequenced was CD4+ T cells from peripheral blood mononuclear cells, taken after pregnancy. The CDR3 spells CASSPYLNDRDYGYTF. The CDR3 DNA reads as TGCGCCAGCAGCCCTTACTTAAACGACAGGGACTATGGCTACACCTTC.